This TCR beta chain is from a study of T cells in Graves' hyperthyroidism and ophthalmopathy. Points from the study as a whole: Progression to ophthalmopathy was predicted a median of roughly 6.6 months early.

RNA transcripts served as the template for amplifying TCR beta CDR3 regions. The TCR CDR3 first-round RT-PCR relied on the HTBI primer set. TCRdb itself ran the multiplex PCR reads through MiXCR, one entry per CDR3 protein. The repertoire includes over 250,000 distinct CDR3 sequences, around 20% of them detected once, and about 60% sits in the top ten. This CDR3 is built from 12 residues. Germline loops: CDR1 SEHNR, CDR2 FQNEAQ (reference sequence). V dropped 5 bases and J dropped 3 bases, with 5 bases sitting between them. This clonotype was detected only once. As yet, its antigen is unknown. Sequenced sample: blood. This sequence was found in a man aged 25-40 years with Graves' ophthalmopathy. The J gene is TRBJ1-5, the V gene TRBV7-9; D is uncertain. The CDR3, as DNA: TGTGCCAGCAGCCTATTCAATCAGCCCCAGCATTTT. Encoded protein: CASSLFNQPQHF.